Following are 14 T cell receptor beta chains from one sample sequenced in a study of cytomegalovirus exposure and HLA in healthy donors. Vbeta (60) and Jbeta (13) primers were used in the PCR. The repertoire was sequenced with immunoSEQ multiplex PCR; TCRdb's copy has only in-frame clones and lacks some. The sample records around 110,000 clones, around 75% being singletons. The specimen sequenced was PBMCs. These receptors were taken from a woman under 30 in good health and CMV-seronegative.

V is TRBV30 and J is TRBJ1-1; D unresolved. Germline CDR1 reads GTSNPN; CDR2 reads SVGIG (reference sequence). Trimming removed 2 bases at V and 1 base at J, with 11 bases between. This CDR3 has 14 residues. The DNA for the CDR3 is TGTGCCTGGAGTTTCGGGGTAGCGAACACTGAAGCTTTCTTT. It specifies CAWSFGVANTEAFF.

V gene TRBV19 combines with J gene TRBJ1-3; TRBD1 matches at 7 bases. CDR3 length: 15 residues. CDR1 and CDR2 (germline): LNHDA, SQIVND (reference sequence). V lost 3 bases to trimming and J lost 4 bases; unmatched junction nucleotides: 6. The DNA of the CDR3 is TGTGCCAGTAGTATCTCCGGGACAGTCGGAAACACCATATATTTT. Protein product: CASSISGTVGNTIYF.

The chain links TRBV12-5 to TRBJ2-1; D possibly corresponds to TRBD1 (6 bases). This CDR3 spans 16 amino acids. Germline loops: CDR1 LGHNT, CDR2 FRNRAP. Trimming took 6 bases from V and 1 from J, leaving 16 bases between them. The DNA for the CDR3 is TGTGCTAGTGGAGGGGCAGGGGTTGGGTCCTACAATGAGCAGTTCTTC. Amino acids: CASGGAGVGSYNEQFF.

The chain couples TRBV7-8 to TRBJ2-7, with D perhaps matching TRBD2 (6 bases). V shed 0 bases and J shed 2 bases, with 20 bases lying between them. The CDR3 contains 18 residues. Germline-derived CDR1 and CDR2 are SGHVS and FQNEAQ. This CDR3 is CASSLAEGLNSGAYEQYF. The CDR3 DNA reads TGTGCCAGCAGCTTAGCGGAAGGTTTAAATAGCGGCGCCTACGAGCAGTACTTC.

This CDR3 reads CAISEPLDRPGVTQYF. The CDR3 DNA reads TGTGCCATCAGTGAACCCCTGGACAGACCCGGTGTGACCCAGTACTTC. This sequence joins TRBV10-3 and TRBJ2-5; D might be TRBD1 (6 bases). CDR1 ENHRY and CDR2 SYGVKD come from the germline V gene. Trimming left V 3 bases short and J 7 bases short, with 21 bases between. This CDR3 spans 16 amino acids.

The V and J genes are TRBV11-1 and TRBJ1-1; D perhaps matches TRBD1 (5 bases). With 2 bases removed from V and 5 bases from J, the gap between germline ends came to 21 bases. Germline V gives CDR1 SGHAT, CDR2 FQDESV (reference sequence). This CDR3 spans 17 amino acids. In nucleotides, the CDR3 is TGTGCCAGCAGCTTATGGGGCTCCCCCGGACGGGAGACTGAAGCTTTCTTT. This codes for CASSLWGSPGRETEAFF.

The J gene is TRBJ1-5, the V gene TRBV6-6; TRBD1 matches 7 bases. The J segment lost 6 bases and the V segment lost 6 bases, leaving 11 bases of the junction unmatched. Germline assignment: CDR1 MNHNY and CDR2 SVGAGI (reference sequence). The CDR3 consists of 15 residues. The CDR3 sequence: CASSPDRFMGQPQHF. In nucleotides, the CDR3 is TGTGCCAGCAGCCCGGACAGGTTTATGGGTCAGCCCCAGCATTTT.

The chain has TRBV25-1 and TRBJ1-2; 10 positions match TRBD1. V shed 6 bases and J 4 bases; nucleotides not matched to a gene: 5. The CDR3 runs to 14 residues. Germline V gene sequence: CDR1 MGHDK, CDR2 SYGVNS. The CDR3 coding sequence is TGTGCCAGCAGGGGGACAGGGGTTCTCTATGGCTACACCTTC. Protein: CASRGTGVLYGYTF.

Written as DNA, the CDR3 is TGCAGCGCCCGGACGGGGATGGGGCAGTTCTTC. Protein product: CSARTGMGQFF. The genes are TRBV29-1 and TRBJ2-1; a weak D match, TRBD2 (5 bases). The V and J ends lost 7 bases and 12 bases respectively, with 16 bases between them. The CDR3 has 11 amino acids. Germline CDR1 is SQVTM and CDR2 is ANQGSEA.

This clone was observed a single time. This chain uses TRBV7-9 with TRBJ1-1, with D possibly TRBD1 on 6 matching bases. CDR1 is SEHNR and CDR2 is FQNEAQ in the germline V gene (reference sequence). This CDR3 is 13 amino acids long. V was clipped by 11 bases and J by 0 bases, with 13 bases between them. CDR3: CASRGHMNTEAFF. CDR3 DNA sequence: TGTGCCTCGAGGGGACACATGAACACTGAAGCTTTCTTT.

This chain uses TRBV7-9 with TRBJ1-2, with 8 bases aligning to TRBD1. In germline, CDR1 is SEHNR, CDR2 FQNEAQ (reference sequence). The length of the CDR3 is 13 residues. V was pared by 7 bases and J by 4 bases, with 5 bases of the junction left unmatched. Written as DNA, the CDR3 is TGTGCCAGCACCGAGACAGGGGCCTATGGCTACACCTTC. Residues: CASTETGAYGYTF.

About this clone itself: Other nucleotide sequences from this sample produce the same CDR3. V and J are TRBV5-1 and TRBJ2-1, with TRBD1 as a possible D gene (5 bases). Germline assignment: CDR1 SGHRS and CDR2 YFSETQ. Trimming removed 2 bases at V and 0 bases at J, with 9 bases between. The CDR3 is 15 amino acids. CDR3 sequence (DNA): TGCGCCAGCAGCTTAGACAGAAGCTCCTACAATGAGCAGTTCTTC. It codes for CASSLDRSSYNEQFF.

This clone has just one count. The genes are TRBV5-1 and TRBJ1-4; 7 nucleotides align to TRBD1. The ends lost 8 bases at V and 0 bases at J; junction bases unmatched: 4. This CDR3 region has 14 residues. Germline V gene lookup returns CDR1 SGHRS and CDR2 YFSETQ. The CDR3 DNA reads as TGCGCCAGTACGCAGGGGGCAACTAATGAAAAACTGTTTTTT. This gives the protein CASTQGATNEKLFF.

The chain joins TRBV30 to TRBJ1-6; D is ambiguous. Germline V gene sequence: CDR1 GTSNPN, CDR2 SVGIG (reference sequence). Trimming removed 5 bases from V and 13 bases from J, with 18 bases in between. There are 13 residues in the CDR3. CDR3 DNA sequence: TGTGCCTGGCTATCCGCTGAGGGTGGCCCCCTCCACTTT. Its translation: CAWLSAEGGPLHF.